Below, 22 T cell receptor beta chains from the same sample are listed, as sequenced in a study of cytomegalovirus exposure and HLA in healthy donors. PCR employed 60 Vbeta and 13 Jbeta primers. Assay used: immunoSEQ multiplex PCR; TCRdb lists only in-frame clones, some missing. The repertoire holds about 120,000 clones, with about four fifths as singletons. The sample comprised PBMCs. The receptors were sampled from a man aged 25 to 45 in good health and CMV-seropositive.

V usage is TRBV7-9 and J usage is TRBJ2-5, with TRBD2 matching 12 bases. Germline CDR1 SEHNR, CDR2 FQNEAQ (reference sequence). There are 16 residues in the CDR3. Germline trimming cut 1 base from V and 5 bases from J; bases unmatched to any gene: 5. Here the CDR3 DNA reads TGTGCCAGCAGCTTAGTTAGGACTAGCGGGACGGAGACCCAGTACTTC. Protein: CASSLVRTSGTETQYF.

This chain joins TRBV5-4 and TRBJ2-1; the D gene is possibly TRBD2 (5 bases). Per the germline V gene, CDR1 is SGHNT and CDR2 is YYREEE (reference sequence). The ends were cut back, 5 bases at V and 7 bases at J, with 19 bases in the middle. The CDR3 consists of 15 residues. The CDR3 spells CASSDRRLKRNEQFF. The CDR3 nucleotides are TGTGCCAGCAGTGATCGGCGATTAAAGCGGAATGAGCAGTTCTTC.

The chain couples TRBV19 to TRBJ2-1, with TRBD1 identical over 8 bases. The CDR3 has 16 residues. After removal of 4 bases from V and 9 bases from J, the junction contained 14 bases not matched to a gene. Germline loops: CDR1 LNHDA, CDR2 SQIVND (reference sequence). CDR3 sequence (DNA): TGTGCCAGTAGTACCCCCCGGACAGGGCGGGACGGTGAGCAGTTCTTC. This sequence encodes CASSTPRTGRDGEQFF.

The rearrangement links TRBV7-8 to TRBJ1-1; TRBD1 is a possible D gene (5 bases). CDR3 length equals 16 residues. V was clipped by 5 bases and J by 5 bases, with 21 bases between them. Germline loops: CDR1 SGHVS, CDR2 FQNEAQ. CDR3 sequence reads: CASSEQGRGAGTEAFF. The CDR3, as DNA: TGTGCCAGCAGCGAGCAAGGTAGGGGCGCGGGAACTGAAGCTTTCTTT.

This rearrangement joins TRBV7-2 to TRBJ1-5; D gene uncertain. The CDR3 is made up of 14 amino acids. V gave up 1 base and J gave up 7 bases, with 11 bases separating them. Per the germline V gene, CDR1 is SGHTA and CDR2 is FQGNSA. CDR3: CASSLGPTVQPQHF. The CDR3 DNA is TGTGCCAGCAGCTTAGGACCGACTGTACAGCCCCAGCATTTT.

The genes are TRBV27 and TRBJ2-1; TRBD2 aligns across 11 bases. The ends lost 5 bases at V and 0 bases at J; junction bases unmatched: 15. The length of the CDR3 is 20 residues. CDR1 MNHEY and CDR2 SMNVEV come from the germline V gene (reference sequence). CDR3 region: CASSTIRLAGTLNSYNEQFF. The CDR3 nucleotides read TGTGCCAGCAGTACCATCCGACTAGCGGGAACCCTAAACTCCTACAATGAGCAGTTCTTC.

J is TRBJ2-1 and V is TRBV2; TRBD2 might be the D (6 bases). The length of the CDR3 is 14 residues. Germline-derived CDR1 and CDR2 are SNHLY and FYNNEI. Trimming pared 7 bases from V and 9 bases from J, leaving 19 bases between. CDR3 loop: CASIYSVGGGEQFF. The CDR3 DNA reads as TGTGCCAGCATATATAGCGTCGGGGGTGGTGAGCAGTTCTTC.

The V and J genes are TRBV7-2 and TRBJ2-3; TRBD2 matches at 10 bases. The CDR3 extends over 15 amino acids. The V gene's germline CDR1 is SGHTA and CDR2 FQGNSA. V shed 5 bases and J 5 bases; nucleotides not matched to a gene: 7. The CDR3 spells CASSPIAGGGDTQYF. Written as DNA, the CDR3 is TGTGCCAGCAGCCCTATAGCGGGAGGTGGAGATACGCAGTATTTT. Combining the CDR3 with reference TRBV7-2 and TRBJ2-3 gives the whole variable domain GAGVSQSPSNKVTEKGKDVELRCDPISGHTALYWYRQSLGQGLEFLIYFQGNSAPDKSGLPSDRFSAERTGGSVSTLTIQRTQQEDSAVYLCASSPIAGGGDTQYFGPGTRLTVL.

The chain joins TRBV9 to TRBJ1-6, with a possible D match to TRBD1 (6 bases). Trimming took 4 bases from V and 7 from J, leaving 15 bases between them. Germline V gives CDR1 SGDLS, CDR2 YYNGEE. The CDR3 totals 15 residues. DNA of the CDR3: TGTGCCAGCAGCTCTCGGACAGCAATCAATTCACCCCTCCACTTT. It codes for CASSSRTAINSPLHF. Full variable domain (outside the CDR3, taken from reference TRBV9 and TRBJ1-6): DSGVTQTPKHLITATGQRVTLRCSPRSGDLSVYWYQQSLDQGLQFLIQYYNGEERAKGNILERFSAQQFPDLHSELNLSSLELGDSALYFCASSSRTAINSPLHFGNGTRLTVT.

The rearrangement uses TRBV6-1 and TRBJ2-2; D is undetermined. Germline CDR1 is MNHNS and CDR2 is SASEGT. This CDR3 is 14 amino acids long. The V and J ends lost 7 bases and 5 bases respectively, with 14 bases between them. The CDR3 protein is CASKAWAGTGELFF. CDR3 nucleotides: TGTGCCAGCAAGGCCTGGGCAGGTACCGGGGAGCTGTTTTTT.

The chain links TRBV5-1 to TRBJ2-3, with unresolved D. With 1 base removed from V and 2 bases from J, the gap between germline ends came to 8 bases. The germline CDR1 and CDR2 sequences are SGHRS and YFSETQ. The CDR3 totals 14 residues. Here the CDR3 DNA reads TGCGCCAGCAGCTTGCTTCTATCCACAGATACGCAGTATTTT. Its translation is CASSLLLSTDTQYF.

This clone has more than one count but fewer than ten. The chain joins TRBV30 to TRBJ1-3; D remains ambiguous. This CDR3 region has 13 residues. Germline V gene sequence: CDR1 GTSNPN, CDR2 SVGIG (reference sequence). Trimming cost V 1 base and J 1 base, with 5 bases left between them. CDR3 sequence (DNA): TGTGCCTGGAGTGCGAGTTCTGGAAACACCATATATTTT. Protein product: CAWSASSGNTIYF.

This clone was picked up a small number of times. The chain uses TRBV2 and TRBJ2-5, with 10 bases identical to TRBD2. CDR1 is SNHLY, CDR2 FYNNEI, per germline. There are 12 residues in the CDR3. Trimming removed 4 bases from V and 7 bases from J; junction bases left unmatched: 0. CDR3 residues: CASSGTSGTQYF. DNA for the CDR3: TGTGCCAGCAGTGGGACTAGCGGGACCCAGTACTTC.

This clone was detected once. J is TRBJ2-5 and V is TRBV5-1; 8 bases fit TRBD1. With 0 bases clipped from V and 5 bases from J, the junction kept 9 bases outside the gene matches. Per the germline V gene, CDR1 is SGHRS and CDR2 is YFSETQ. The CDR3 spans 16 residues. The chain's CDR3 is CASSLAGRGPGETQYF. CDR3 DNA sequence: TGCGCCAGCAGCTTGGCCGGCAGGGGGCCGGGGGAGACCCAGTACTTC.

This chain links TRBV2 with TRBJ2-1; 9 positions match TRBD2. The trim removed 8 bases at V and 4 bases at J, leaving 6 bases unmatched. Germline lookup yields CDR1 SNHLY and CDR2 FYNNEI. The CDR3 has 14 amino acids. This CDR3 reads CASDPGLAYNEQFF. The CDR3 DNA is TGTGCCAGCGATCCGGGACTAGCTTACAATGAGCAGTTCTTC.

The J gene is TRBJ2-7, the V gene TRBV30; 9 bases are shared with TRBD1. Unmatched junction bases numbered 1, after V lost 2 bases and J lost 2 bases. The CDR3 sequence is 13 residues long. Germline V lookup: CDR1 GTSNPN, CDR2 SVGIG (reference sequence). CDR3 sequence (DNA): TGTGCCTGGAGTCGACAGGGGGCCTACGAGCAGTACTTC. Protein product: CAWSRQGAYEQYF.

DNA for the CDR3: TGTGCCAGCAGCTTGGGGGCTAGCGGGAGGGAAGAGCAGTACTTC. Protein sequence: CASSLGASGREEQYF. The V call is TRBV5-8, the J call TRBJ2-7, with 12 bases lining up with TRBD2. The CDR3 runs to 15 residues. Germline V gene sequence: CDR1 SGHTS, CDR2 YDEGEE. Losses at the gene ends were 0 bases for V and 7 bases for J; bases not matched to a gene: 5.

This clone showed up just a few times. J is TRBJ2-1 and V is TRBV7-2; 11 bases align to TRBD2. Per germline, CDR1 SGHTA and CDR2 FQGNSA. Trimming cost V 9 bases and J 3 bases; bases outside gene matches: 13. The CDR3 is 17 residues long. The CDR3 protein is CASSPSASGGFYNEQFF. CDR3 coding DNA: TGTGCCAGTAGCCCTTCCGCTAGCGGGGGGTTCTACAATGAGCAGTTCTTC.

Turning to this clone: The junction does not match germline at one end; this may be a read error. This chain links TRBV7-9 with TRBJ2-7, with 10 bases fitting TRBD1. The CDR3 loop spans 19 amino acids. CDR1 is SEHNR and CDR2 is FQNEAQ in the germline V gene (reference sequence). CDR3 residues: CSSSLAPSPLRDRGYEQYF. CDR3 nucleotides: TGTTCCAGCAGCTTAGCCCCTTCACCACTCCGGGACAGGGGATACGAGCAGTACTTC. The variable domain in full, completed from reference TRBV7-9 and TRBJ2-7, reads DTGVSQNPRHKITKRGQNVTFRCDPISEHNRLYWYRQTLGQGPEFLTYFQNEAQLEKSRLLSDRFSAERPKGSFSTLEIQRTEQGDSAMYLCSSSLAPSPLRDRGYEQYFGPGTRLTVT.

Only a few counts were recorded for this clone. The CDR3 nucleotides read TGTGCCAGCAGGGTTAATAGTGGAAACACCATATATTTT. This sequence encodes CASRVNSGNTIYF. The V call is TRBV5-4, the J call TRBJ1-3; no firm D call. CDR1 and CDR2 (germline): SGHNT, YYREEE (reference sequence). The germline V and J ends were trimmed by 5 bases and 3 bases, with 9 bases remaining between them. The CDR3 covers 13 residues. Drawing the rest from reference TRBV5-4 and TRBJ1-3, the complete variable domain is ETGVTQSPTHLIKTRGQQVTLRCSSQSGHNTVSWYQQALGQGPQFIFQYYREEENGRGNFPPRFSGLQFPNYSSELNVNALELDDSALYLCASRVNSGNTIYFGEGSWLTVV.

The rearrangement joins TRBV28 to TRBJ1-5; TRBD1 matches 7 bases. V gave up 5 bases and J gave up 6 bases; unmatched junction bases: 4. CDR1 is MDHEN, CDR2 SYDVKM, per germline. The CDR3 is 13 residues long. CDR3 protein: CASSTGVSQPQHF. The DNA for the CDR3 is TGTGCCAGCAGTACAGGGGTGAGTCAGCCCCAGCATTTT.

This clone was counted only a few times. The rearrangement links TRBV7-2 to TRBJ2-3, with 7 bases aligning to TRBD2. The J segment lost 3 bases and the V segment lost 3 bases, leaving 6 bases of the junction unmatched. Germline lookup yields CDR1 SGHTA and CDR2 FQGNSA. The CDR3 spans 15 residues. Written as DNA, the CDR3 is TGTGCCAGCAGCTTGAGGGCTAGCGGTACAGATACGCAGTATTTT. Translation: CASSLRASGTDTQYF.